This TCR beta chain was profiled in a study of T cell responses to AZD1222 COVID-19 vaccine. Study-wide results and caveats: White British donors predominated, females outnumbered males, and clonal diversity was possibly underestimated. Reportedly, close to half of spike-specific TCRs are directed against unmutated variant regions.

This clone came up once. Its antigen remains unidentified. The CDR3 sequence is 15 residues long. J lost 4 bases, V lost 0 bases, and 3 bases had no gene match. Germline V gives CDR1 GTSNPN, CDR2 SVGIG (reference sequence). Sequenced by immunoSEQ multiplex PCR; TCRdb stores in-frame clones only, minus some. The sample includes about 120,000 clones, roughly 88% of them seen just once. The sequences come from peripheral blood, collected on day 0 of AZD1222 vaccination. The source of this sequence is an adult in good health. The chain combines TRBV30 with TRBJ1-2; 12 bases are shared with TRBD1. CDR3 residues: CAWSVPGQGAYGYTF. In DNA form, the CDR3 reads TGTGCCTGGAGTGTCCCGGGACAGGGGGCCTATGGCTACACCTTC.